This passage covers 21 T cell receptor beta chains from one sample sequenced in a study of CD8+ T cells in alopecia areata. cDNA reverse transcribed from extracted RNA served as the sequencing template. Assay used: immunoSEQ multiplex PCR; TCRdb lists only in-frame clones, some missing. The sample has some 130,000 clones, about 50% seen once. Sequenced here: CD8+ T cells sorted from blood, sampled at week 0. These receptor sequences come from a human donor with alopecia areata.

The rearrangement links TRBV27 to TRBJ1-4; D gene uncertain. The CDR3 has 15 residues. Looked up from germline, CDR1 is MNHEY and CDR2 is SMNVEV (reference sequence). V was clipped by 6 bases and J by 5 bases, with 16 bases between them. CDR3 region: CASRGSGLINEKLFF. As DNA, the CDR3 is TGTGCCAGCAGGGGGAGCGGACTCATAAATGAAAAACTGTTTTTT. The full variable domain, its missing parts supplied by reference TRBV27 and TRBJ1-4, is EAQVTQNPRYLITVTGKKLTVTCSQNMNHEYMSWYRQDPGLGLRQIYYSMNVEVTDKGDVPEGYKVSRKEKRNFPLILESPSPNQTSLYFCASRGSGLINEKLFFGSGTQLSVL.

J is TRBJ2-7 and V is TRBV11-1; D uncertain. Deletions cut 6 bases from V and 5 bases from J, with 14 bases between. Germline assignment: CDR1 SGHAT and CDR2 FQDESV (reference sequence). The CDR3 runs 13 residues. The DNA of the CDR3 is TGTGCCAGCAGTCACGAAACCCCCCACGAGCAGTACTTC. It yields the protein CASSHETPHEQYF. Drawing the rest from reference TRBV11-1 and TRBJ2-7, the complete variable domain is EAEVAQSPRYKITEKSQAVAFWCDPISGHATLYWYRQILGQGPELLVQFQDESVVDDSQLPKDRFSAERLKGVDSTLKIQPAELGDSAMYLCASSHETPHEQYFGPGTRLTVT.

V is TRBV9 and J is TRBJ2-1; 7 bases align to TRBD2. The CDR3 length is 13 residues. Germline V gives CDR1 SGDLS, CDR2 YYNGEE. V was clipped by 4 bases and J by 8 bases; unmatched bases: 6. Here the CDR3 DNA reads TGTGCCAGCAGCCCTACTAGCGTTGATGAGCAGTTCTTC. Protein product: CASSPTSVDEQFF.

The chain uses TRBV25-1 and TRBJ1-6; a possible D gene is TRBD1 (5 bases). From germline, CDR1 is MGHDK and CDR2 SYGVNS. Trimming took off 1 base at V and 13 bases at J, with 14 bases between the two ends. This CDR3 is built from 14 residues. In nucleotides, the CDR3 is TGTGCCAGCAGTGAATTTCCGATTGGGGGTCCCCTCCACTTT. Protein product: CASSEFPIGGPLHF.

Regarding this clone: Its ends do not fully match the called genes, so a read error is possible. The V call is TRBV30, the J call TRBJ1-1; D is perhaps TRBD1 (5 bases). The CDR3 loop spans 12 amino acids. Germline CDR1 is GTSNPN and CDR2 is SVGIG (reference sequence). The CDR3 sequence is CTWSWGNTEAFF. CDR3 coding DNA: TGTACCTGGAGTTGGGGCAACACTGAAGCTTTCTTT.

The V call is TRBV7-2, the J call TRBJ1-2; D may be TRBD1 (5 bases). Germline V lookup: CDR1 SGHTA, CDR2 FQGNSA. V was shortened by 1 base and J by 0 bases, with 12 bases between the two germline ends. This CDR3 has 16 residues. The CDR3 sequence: CASSLVGAQTNYGYTF. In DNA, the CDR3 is TGTGCCAGCAGCTTAGTAGGGGCGCAGACTAACTATGGCTACACCTTC.

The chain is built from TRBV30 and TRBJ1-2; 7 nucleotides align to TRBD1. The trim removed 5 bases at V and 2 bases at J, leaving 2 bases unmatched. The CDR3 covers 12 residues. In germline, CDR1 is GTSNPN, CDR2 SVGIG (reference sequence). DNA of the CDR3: TGTGCCTGGTCGGGACAGAACTATGGCTACACCTTC. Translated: CAWSGQNYGYTF.

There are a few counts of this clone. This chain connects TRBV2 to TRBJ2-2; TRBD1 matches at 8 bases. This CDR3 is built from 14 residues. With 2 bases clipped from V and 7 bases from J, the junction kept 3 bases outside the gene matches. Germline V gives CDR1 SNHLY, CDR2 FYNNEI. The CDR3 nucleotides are TGTGCCAGCAGTGAAAGGACAGGGTACGGGGAGCTGTTTTTT. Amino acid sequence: CASSERTGYGELFF.

The CDR3 nucleotides read TGTGCCAGCAGCCGTGAGGGGGACTATTCGCAGTTGACGCCCCAGCATTTT. This translates into CASSREGDYSQLTPQHF. The chain uses TRBV9 and TRBJ1-5; D is possibly TRBD1 (6 bases). The CDR3 runs to 17 residues. Germline V gene data show CDR1 as SGDLS and CDR2 as YYNGEE. V shed 4 bases and J shed 9 bases, with 26 bases lying between them.

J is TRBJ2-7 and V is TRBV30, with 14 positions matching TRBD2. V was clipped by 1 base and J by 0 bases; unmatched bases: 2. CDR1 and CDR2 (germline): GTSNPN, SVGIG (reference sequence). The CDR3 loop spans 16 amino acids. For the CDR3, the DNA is TGTGCCTGGAGTGCCGGGACTAGCGGGAGCTCCTACGAGCAGTACTTC. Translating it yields CAWSAGTSGSSYEQYF.

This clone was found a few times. The CDR3 sequence is CASSRTEDYGYTF. CDR3 in DNA: TGTGCCAGCAGCAGGACGGAGGACTATGGCTACACCTTC. The V gene is TRBV6-5, the J gene TRBJ1-2; D is uncertain. The V end lost 6 bases, the J end lost 3 bases, and 11 bases lay between the germline ends. CDR3 length: 13 amino acids. CDR1 and CDR2 from the germline V gene are MNHEY and SVGAGI.

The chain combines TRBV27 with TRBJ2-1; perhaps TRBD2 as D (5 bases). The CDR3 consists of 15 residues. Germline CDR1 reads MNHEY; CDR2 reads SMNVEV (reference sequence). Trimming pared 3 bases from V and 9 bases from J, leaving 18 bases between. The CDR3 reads CASSFSNRASSEQFF. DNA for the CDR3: TGTGCCAGCAGTTTTTCAAACCGGGCTAGCAGTGAGCAGTTCTTC.

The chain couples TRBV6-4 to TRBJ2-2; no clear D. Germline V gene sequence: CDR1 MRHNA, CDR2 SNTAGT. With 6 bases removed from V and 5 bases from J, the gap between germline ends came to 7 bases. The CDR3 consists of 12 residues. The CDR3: CASSLGTGELFF. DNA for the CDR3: TGTGCCAGCAGCCTGGGGACCGGGGAGCTGTTTTTT.

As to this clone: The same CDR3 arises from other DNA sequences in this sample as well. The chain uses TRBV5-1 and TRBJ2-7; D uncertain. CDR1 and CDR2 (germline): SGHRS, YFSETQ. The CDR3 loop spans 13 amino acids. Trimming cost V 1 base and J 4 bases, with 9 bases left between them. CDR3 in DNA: TGCGCCAGCAGCTTGAGTAGCAGTTACGAGCAGTACTTC. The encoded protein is CASSLSSSYEQYF.

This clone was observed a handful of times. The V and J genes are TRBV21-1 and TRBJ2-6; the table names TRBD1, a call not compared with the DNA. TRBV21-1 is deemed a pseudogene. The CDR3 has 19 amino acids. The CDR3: CASSILDTANLSGANVLTF. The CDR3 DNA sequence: TGTGCCAGCAGCATCTTGGACACCGCCAACCTCTCTGGGGCCAACGTCCTGACTTTC.

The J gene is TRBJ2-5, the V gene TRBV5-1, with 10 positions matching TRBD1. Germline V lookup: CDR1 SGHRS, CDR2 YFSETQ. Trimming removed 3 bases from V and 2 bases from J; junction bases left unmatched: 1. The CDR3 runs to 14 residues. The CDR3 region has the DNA TGCGCCAGCAGCTGGACAGGGGGACAAGAGACCCAGTACTTC. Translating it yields CASSWTGGQETQYF.

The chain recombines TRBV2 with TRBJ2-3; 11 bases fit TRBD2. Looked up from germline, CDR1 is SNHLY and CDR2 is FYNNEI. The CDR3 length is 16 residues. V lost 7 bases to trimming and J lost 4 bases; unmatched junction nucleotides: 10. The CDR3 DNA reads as TGTGCCAGCAACTGGGGACTAGCGGTGGGGGCAGATACGCAGTATTTT. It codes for CASNWGLAVGADTQYF.

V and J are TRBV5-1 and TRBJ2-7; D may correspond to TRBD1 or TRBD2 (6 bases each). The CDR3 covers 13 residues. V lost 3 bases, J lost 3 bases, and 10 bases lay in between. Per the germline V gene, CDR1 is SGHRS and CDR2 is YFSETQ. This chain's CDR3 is CASSSEGVYEQYF. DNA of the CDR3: TGCGCCAGCAGCTCGGAGGGGGTCTACGAGCAGTACTTC.

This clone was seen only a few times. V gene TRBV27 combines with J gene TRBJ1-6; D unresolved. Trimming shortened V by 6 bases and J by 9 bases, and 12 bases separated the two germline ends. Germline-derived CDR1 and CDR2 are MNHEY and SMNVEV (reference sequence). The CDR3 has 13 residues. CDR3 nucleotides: TGTGCCAGCAGCTCCCCTAAAGGTTCACCCCTCCACTTT. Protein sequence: CASSSPKGSPLHF.

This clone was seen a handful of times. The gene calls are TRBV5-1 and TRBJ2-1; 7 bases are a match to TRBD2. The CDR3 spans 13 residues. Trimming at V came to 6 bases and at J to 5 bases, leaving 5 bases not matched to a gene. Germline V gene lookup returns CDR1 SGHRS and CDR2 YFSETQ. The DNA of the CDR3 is TGCGCCAGCAATCCGGGGGGAGACAATGAGCAGTTCTTC. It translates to CASNPGGDNEQFF.

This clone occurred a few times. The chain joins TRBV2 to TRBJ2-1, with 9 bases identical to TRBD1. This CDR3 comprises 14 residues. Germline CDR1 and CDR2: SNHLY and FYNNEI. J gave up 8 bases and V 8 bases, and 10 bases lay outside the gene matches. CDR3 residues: CASRIQGASDEQFF. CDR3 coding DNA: TGTGCCAGCCGGATACAGGGGGCGTCCGATGAGCAGTTCTTC.